Sequencing of this T cell receptor beta chain was carried out in a study of blood T cell repertoires in COVID-19 (dated by TCRdb to 2020 to 2022). A note on the overall study: Collaborator samples came from the United States, Italy and Spain and covered acute and convalescent phases of COVID-19. The dataset comprised deeply sampled blood TCRbeta repertoires from subjects exposed to, actively infected with, or recovered from COVID-19. The prospective study material was composed of cDNA or gDNA derived from T cells, B-cell-depleted T cells, or PBMCs. A freely available public database, intended as a resource for researchers studying the immune response to SARS-CoV-2, is where the repertoires were released. Samples came from the ongoing ImmuneRACE study (first 160 participants) plus 1,254 subjects from 6 global collaborators. HLA class I and class II types, where available, came from metadata supplied by the sample provider rather than from assay-based typing. A de-identified subject ID, COVID-19 status, age in years and sex were almost always included in the sample metadata.

In this sample, this clone turned up a few times. What antigen it recognizes has not been identified. No much larger clonotype is one base removed from it; base qualities were not supplied. The germline V gene (reference sequence) gives CDR1 as LNHDA and CDR2 as SQIVND. Between the V and J ends, shortened by 3 bases and 6 bases respectively, the junction contains 8 bases. The CDR3, cysteine through phenylalanine, is 12 amino acids long. Left in the record is the CDR3 DNA by itself, 36 bases read in frame from the first base. The investigation overall reported the following: The quantity of clinical and demographic metadata differed by source and by participant and was supplied without curation.

Each collaborating institution followed its own protocols to collect whole blood in K2EDTA tubes. For TCRbeta analysis, collaborators shipped samples as frozen whole blood, isolated PBMCs, or DNA extracted from either of those sample types. TCRbeta CDR3 regions were amplified from genomic DNA by means of the immunoSEQ Assay, a bias-controlled multiplex PCR. On the authors' methods: The number of nucleated cells in each sample was estimated from the amplification of reference gene primers within the assay. To quantify the absolute abundance of each unique TCRbeta CDR3 rearrangement, sequence reads were collapsed and filtered. For each sample, productive Simpson clonality was calculated by taking the square root of Simpson's diversity index across productive rearrangements. In its TCRdb copy, this immuneACCESS table keeps in-frame sequences only and misses some clones. Where compared with another copy, unresolved V genes explain less than half of these, and the others have no known cause. That table gives V, J and clone size, and the DNA gave D and trimming. The sample table lists about 400,000 clones, about 89% of them with a count of one. More than 4% of the sample lies in the top ten.

Recombination joined TRBV19 with TRBJ1-1, with the D gene not confidently named. Material: peripheral blood. This TCR came from a woman aged 25 to 39 with acute or convalescent COVID-19. The CDR3 reads as follows: CASSIGGSEAFF. The sequence in DNA is TGTGCCAGTAGTATTGGAGGGTCTGAAGCTTTCTTT.